This TCR beta chain comes out of a study of cytomegalovirus exposure and HLA in healthy donors. Study-wide results and caveats: In a later analysis, a genetic analysis reported fewer productive-TCR N-insertions in an Asian-associated ancestry cluster than the cohort average.

PCR involved 60 Vbeta and 13 Jbeta primers. Some clones are missing from TCRdb's copy, which holds only in-frame ones; the method was immunoSEQ multiplex PCR. This table holds about 140,000 clones, about 78% found once. A note on this clone: Its cognate antigen is unknown.

This CDR3 comprises 17 residues. Germline loops: CDR1 SGHKS, CDR2 YYEKEE (reference sequence). V was pared by 4 bases and J by 3 bases, with 14 bases of the junction left unmatched. Donors were ostensibly healthy at sampling, although undocumented immune exposures were probable. The gene calls are TRBV5-5 and TRBJ2-5, with 8 bases aligning to TRBD2. The specimen was PBMCs. The clonotype originates from a male donor in good health and CMV-seronegative. The CDR3 sequence: CASSLEALSGSKETQYF. CDR3 in DNA: TGTGCCAGCAGCCTAGAGGCCCTAAGCGGGAGCAAAGAGACCCAGTACTTC.